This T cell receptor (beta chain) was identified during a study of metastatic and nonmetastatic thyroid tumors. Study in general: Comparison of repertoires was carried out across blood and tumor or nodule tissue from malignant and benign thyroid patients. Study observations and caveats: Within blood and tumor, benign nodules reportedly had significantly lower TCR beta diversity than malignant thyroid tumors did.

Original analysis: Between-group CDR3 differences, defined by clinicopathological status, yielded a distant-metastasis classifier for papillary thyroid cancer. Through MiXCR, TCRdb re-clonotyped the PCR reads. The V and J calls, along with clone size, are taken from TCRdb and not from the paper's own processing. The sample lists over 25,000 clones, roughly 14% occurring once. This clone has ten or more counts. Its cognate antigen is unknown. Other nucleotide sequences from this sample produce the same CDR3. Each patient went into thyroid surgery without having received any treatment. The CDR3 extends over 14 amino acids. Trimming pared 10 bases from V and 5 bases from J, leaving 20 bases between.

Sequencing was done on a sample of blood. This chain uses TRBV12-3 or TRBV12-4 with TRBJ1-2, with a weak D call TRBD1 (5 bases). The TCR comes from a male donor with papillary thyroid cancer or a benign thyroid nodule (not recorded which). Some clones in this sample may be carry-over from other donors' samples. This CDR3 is CATNGGRGGYGYTF. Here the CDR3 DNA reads TGTGCCACGAATGGGGGACGGGGAGGATATGGCTACACCTTC.